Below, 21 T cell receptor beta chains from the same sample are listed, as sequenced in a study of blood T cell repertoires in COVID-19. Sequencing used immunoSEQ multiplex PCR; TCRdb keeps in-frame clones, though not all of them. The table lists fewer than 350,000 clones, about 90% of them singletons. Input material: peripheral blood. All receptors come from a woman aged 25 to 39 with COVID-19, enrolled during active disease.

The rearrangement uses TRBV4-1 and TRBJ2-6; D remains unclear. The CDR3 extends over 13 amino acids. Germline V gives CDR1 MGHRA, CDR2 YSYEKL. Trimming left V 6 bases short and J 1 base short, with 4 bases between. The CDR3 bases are TGCGCCAGCAGGGAGTCTGGGGCCAACGTCCTGACTTTC. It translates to CASRESGANVLTF.

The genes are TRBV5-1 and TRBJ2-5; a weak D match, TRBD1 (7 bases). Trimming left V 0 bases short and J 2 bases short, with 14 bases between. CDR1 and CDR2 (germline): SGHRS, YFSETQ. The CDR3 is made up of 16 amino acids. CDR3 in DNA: TGCGCCAGCAGCTTGGCGGGGTCAGGGGGGCAAGAGACCCAGTACTTC. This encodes CASSLAGSGGQETQYF.

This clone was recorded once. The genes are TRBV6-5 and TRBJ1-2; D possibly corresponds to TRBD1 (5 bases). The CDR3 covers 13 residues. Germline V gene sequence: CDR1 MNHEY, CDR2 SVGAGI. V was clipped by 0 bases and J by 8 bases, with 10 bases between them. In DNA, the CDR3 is TGTGCCAGCAGTTACTCGAAAGGGGTCGGCTACACCTTC. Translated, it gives CASSYSKGVGYTF.

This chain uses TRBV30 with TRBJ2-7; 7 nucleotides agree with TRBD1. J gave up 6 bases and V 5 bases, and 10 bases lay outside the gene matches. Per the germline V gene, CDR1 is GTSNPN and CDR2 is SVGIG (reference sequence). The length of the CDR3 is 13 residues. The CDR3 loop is CAWGDRVRSEQYF. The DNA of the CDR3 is TGTGCCTGGGGCGACAGGGTCCGCTCCGAGCAGTACTTC.

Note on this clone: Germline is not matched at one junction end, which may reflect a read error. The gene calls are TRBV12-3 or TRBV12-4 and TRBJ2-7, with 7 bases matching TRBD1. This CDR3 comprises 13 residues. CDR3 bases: TGTGCCAGCAGTTTAGGGACAGGCGGCGAGCAGTATTTC. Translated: CASSLGTGGEQYF.

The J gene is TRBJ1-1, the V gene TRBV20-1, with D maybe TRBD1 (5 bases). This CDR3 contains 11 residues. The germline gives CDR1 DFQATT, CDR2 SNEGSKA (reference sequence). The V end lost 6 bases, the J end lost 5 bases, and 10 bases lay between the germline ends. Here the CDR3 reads CSANRQTEAFF. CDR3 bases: TGCAGTGCAAACCGACAGACTGAAGCTTTCTTT.

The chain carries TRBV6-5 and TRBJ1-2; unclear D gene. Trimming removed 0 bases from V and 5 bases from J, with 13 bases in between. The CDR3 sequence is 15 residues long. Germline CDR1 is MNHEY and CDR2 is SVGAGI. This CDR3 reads CASSYSSGVGYGYTF. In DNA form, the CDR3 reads TGTGCCAGCAGTTACTCGAGCGGGGTCGGATATGGCTACACCTTC.

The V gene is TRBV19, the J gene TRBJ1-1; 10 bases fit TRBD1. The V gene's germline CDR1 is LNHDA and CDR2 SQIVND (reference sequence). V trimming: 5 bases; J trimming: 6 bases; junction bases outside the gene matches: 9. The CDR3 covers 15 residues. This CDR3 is CASSEPGQGSPEAFF. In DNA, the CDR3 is TGTGCCAGTAGTGAACCGGGACAGGGGTCCCCTGAAGCTTTCTTT. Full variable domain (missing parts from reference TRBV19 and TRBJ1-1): DGGITQSPKYLFRKEGQNVTLSCEQNLNHDAMYWYRQDPGQGLRLIYYSQIVNDFQKGDIAEGYSVSREKKESFPLTVTSAQKNPTAFYLCASSEPGQGSPEAFFGQGTRLTVV.

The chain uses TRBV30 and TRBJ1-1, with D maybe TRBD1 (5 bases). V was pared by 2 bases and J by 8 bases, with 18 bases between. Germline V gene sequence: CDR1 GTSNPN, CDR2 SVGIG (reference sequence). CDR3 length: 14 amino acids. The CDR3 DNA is TGTGCCTGGAGTCCAAAATCGTACAGGATCGAAGCTTTCTTT. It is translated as CAWSPKSYRIEAFF.

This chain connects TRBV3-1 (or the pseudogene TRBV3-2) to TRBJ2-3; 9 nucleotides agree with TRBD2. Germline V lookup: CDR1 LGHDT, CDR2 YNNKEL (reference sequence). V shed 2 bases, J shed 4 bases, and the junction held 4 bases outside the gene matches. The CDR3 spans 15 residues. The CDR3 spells CASSQRAGGPDTQYF. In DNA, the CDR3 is TGTGCCAGCAGCCAAAGAGCGGGGGGTCCAGATACGCAGTATTTT.

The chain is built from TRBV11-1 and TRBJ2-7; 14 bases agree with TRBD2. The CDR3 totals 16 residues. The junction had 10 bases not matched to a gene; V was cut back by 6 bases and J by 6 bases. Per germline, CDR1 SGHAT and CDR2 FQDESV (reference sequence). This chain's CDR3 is CASRQRLAGGPCEQYF. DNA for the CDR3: TGTGCCAGCAGACAGAGACTAGCGGGGGGGCCTTGCGAGCAGTACTTC. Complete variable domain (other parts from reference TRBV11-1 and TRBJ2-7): EAEVAQSPRYKITEKSQAVAFWCDPISGHATLYWYRQILGQGPELLVQFQDESVVDDSQLPKDRFSAERLKGVDSTLKIQPAELGDSAMYLCASRQRLAGGPCEQYFGPGTRLTVT.

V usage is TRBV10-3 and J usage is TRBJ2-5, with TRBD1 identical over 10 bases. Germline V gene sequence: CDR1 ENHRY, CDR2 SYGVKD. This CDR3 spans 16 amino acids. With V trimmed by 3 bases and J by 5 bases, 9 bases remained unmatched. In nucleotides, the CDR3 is TGTGCCATCAGTGACCCCGGGACAGGGGCCTTGGAGACCCAGTACTTC. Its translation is CAISDPGTGALETQYF.

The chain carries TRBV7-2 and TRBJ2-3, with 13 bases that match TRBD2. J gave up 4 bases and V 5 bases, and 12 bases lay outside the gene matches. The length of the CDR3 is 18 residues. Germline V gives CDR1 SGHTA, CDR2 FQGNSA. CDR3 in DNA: TGTGCCAGCAGCCCGTTACTAGCGGGGGGGCCCTTGGCAGATACGCAGTATTTT. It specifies CASSPLLAGGPLADTQYF.

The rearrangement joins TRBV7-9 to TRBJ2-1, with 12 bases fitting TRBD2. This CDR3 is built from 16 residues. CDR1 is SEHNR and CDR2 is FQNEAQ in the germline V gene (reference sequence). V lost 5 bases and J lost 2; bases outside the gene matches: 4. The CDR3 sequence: CASSTGLAGTYNEQFF. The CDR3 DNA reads TGTGCCAGCAGCACCGGACTAGCGGGGACCTACAATGAGCAGTTCTTC.

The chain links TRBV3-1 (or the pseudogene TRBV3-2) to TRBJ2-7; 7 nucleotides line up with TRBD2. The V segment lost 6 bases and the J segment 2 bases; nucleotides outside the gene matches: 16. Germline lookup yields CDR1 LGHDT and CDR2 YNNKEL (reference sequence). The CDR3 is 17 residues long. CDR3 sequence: CASSRRPTSPLTYEQYF. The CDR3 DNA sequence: TGTGCCAGCAGTCGACGTCCGACTAGCCCCCTAACCTACGAGCAGTACTTC.

The DNA of the CDR3 is TGTGCCAGCGGCCTAGCGGGGGGCTACAATGAGCAGTTCTTC. This encodes CASGLAGGYNEQFF. V is TRBV2 and J is TRBJ2-1; 11 bases agree with TRBD2. J was trimmed by 3 bases and V by 8 bases; bases with no gene match: 3. This CDR3 has 14 amino acids. The germline V gene encodes CDR1 SNHLY and CDR2 FYNNEI.

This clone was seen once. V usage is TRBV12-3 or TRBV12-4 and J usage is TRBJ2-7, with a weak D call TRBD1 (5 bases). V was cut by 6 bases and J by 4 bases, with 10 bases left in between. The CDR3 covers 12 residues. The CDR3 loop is CASSYQGYEQYF. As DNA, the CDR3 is TGTGCCAGCAGCTATCAGGGTTACGAGCAGTACTTC.

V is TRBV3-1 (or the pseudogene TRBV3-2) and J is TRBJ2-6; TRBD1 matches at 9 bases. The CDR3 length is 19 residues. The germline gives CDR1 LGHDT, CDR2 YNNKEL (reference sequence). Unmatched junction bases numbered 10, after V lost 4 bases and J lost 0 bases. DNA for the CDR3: TGTGCCAGCAGCCGACTGGGACAGGGAAGTTCCTCTGGGGCCAACGTCCTGACTTTC. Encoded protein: CASSRLGQGSSSGANVLTF.

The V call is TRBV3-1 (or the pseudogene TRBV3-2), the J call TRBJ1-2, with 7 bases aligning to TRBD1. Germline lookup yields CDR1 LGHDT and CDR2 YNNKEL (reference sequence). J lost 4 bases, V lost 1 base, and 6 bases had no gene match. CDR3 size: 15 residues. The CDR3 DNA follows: TGTGCCAGCAGCCAAGGTAACGACAGGGTCTATGGCTACACCTTC. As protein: CASSQGNDRVYGYTF.

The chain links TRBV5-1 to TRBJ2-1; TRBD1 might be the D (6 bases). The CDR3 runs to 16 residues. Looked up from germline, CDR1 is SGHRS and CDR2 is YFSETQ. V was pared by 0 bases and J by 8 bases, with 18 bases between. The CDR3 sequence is CASSLGGRSRKDEQFF. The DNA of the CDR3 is TGCGCCAGCAGCTTGGGGGGGCGATCGAGAAAGGATGAGCAGTTCTTC.

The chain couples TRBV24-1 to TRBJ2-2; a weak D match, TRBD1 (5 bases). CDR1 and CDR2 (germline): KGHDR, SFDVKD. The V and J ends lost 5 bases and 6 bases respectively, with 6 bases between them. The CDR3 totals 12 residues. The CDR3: CATSAGPGELFF. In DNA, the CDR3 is TGTGCCACCAGTGCAGGGCCCGGGGAGCTGTTTTTT.